The next 26 T cell receptor beta chains were all read from a single sample in a study of cytomegalovirus exposure and HLA in healthy donors. The PCR ran on 60 Vbeta and 13 Jbeta primers. Clones were read by immunoSEQ multiplex PCR, and TCRdb kept only the in-frame ones, dropping some. The sample shows about 130,000 clones, 70% to 80% of them seen only once. What was sequenced was PBMCs. Receptors originate from a man aged 45 to 65 in good health and CMV-seronegative.

This clone has just a few counts. The genes are TRBV6-6 and TRBJ2-3; weak D call: TRBD2 (6 bases). The CDR3 contains 14 residues. V lost 4 bases, J lost 2 bases, and 10 bases lay in between. Germline CDR1 and CDR2: MNHNY and SVGAGI (reference sequence). CDR3 protein: CASSLRGNTDTQYF. CDR3 coding DNA: TGTGCCAGCAGTTTACGGGGGAACACAGATACGCAGTATTTT.

This chain joins TRBV5-1 and TRBJ2-3; 12 bases agree with TRBD2. The CDR3 is 17 amino acids. Germline V gives CDR1 SGHRS, CDR2 YFSETQ. V dropped 4 bases and J dropped 0; count of bases not matched to a gene: 6. CDR3 nucleotide sequence: TGCGCCAGCAGCGTGACTGGGACTAGCGGGAGCACAGATACGCAGTATTTT. It codes for CASSVTGTSGSTDTQYF.

This clone was detected a few times. The chain recombines TRBV10-3 with TRBJ2-5; D remains ambiguous. Germline V gene data show CDR1 as ENHRY and CDR2 as SYGVKD. The ends were cut back, 4 bases at V and 0 bases at J, with 9 bases in the middle. CDR3 length: 14 amino acids. The CDR3 sequence: CAISVRQDQETQYF. For the CDR3, the DNA is TGTGCCATCAGTGTCAGGCAGGACCAAGAGACCCAGTACTTC.

This clone was observed a handful of times. This chain connects TRBV2 to TRBJ1-1, with a weak D call TRBD1 (5 bases). Trimming left V 3 bases short and J 2 bases short, with 10 bases between. CDR3 length: 14 amino acids. Germline-derived CDR1 and CDR2 are SNHLY and FYNNEI. CDR3 residues: CASSEGPSNTEAFF. The CDR3 bases are TGTGCCAGCAGTGAGGGGCCTTCTAACACTGAAGCTTTCTTT.

The rearrangement links TRBV29-1 to TRBJ2-1; 11 bases map to TRBD2. The CDR3 sequence is 14 residues long. Trimming removed 5 bases from V and 8 bases from J; junction bases left unmatched: 8. Looked up from germline, CDR1 is SQVTM and CDR2 is ANQGSEA. This CDR3 reads CSVLLAGGLDEQFF. The DNA for the CDR3 is TGCAGCGTTCTTTTAGCGGGAGGGCTAGATGAGCAGTTCTTC.

This chain uses TRBV6-4 with TRBJ2-1; TRBD2 agrees at 11 bases. Germline CDR1 is MRHNA and CDR2 is SNTAGT. The CDR3 runs 15 residues. Losses at the gene ends were 4 bases for V and 10 bases for J; bases not matched to a gene: 9. Here the CDR3 reads CASSATSGSPGEQFF. Written as DNA, the CDR3 is TGTGCCAGCAGTGCTACTAGCGGGAGCCCTGGAGAGCAGTTCTTC.

The V and J genes are TRBV10-3 and TRBJ2-1; 8 bases align to TRBD2. From germline, CDR1 is ENHRY and CDR2 SYGVKD. V trimming: 11 bases; J trimming: 5 bases; junction bases outside the gene matches: 5. CDR3 length: 12 residues. For the CDR3, the DNA is TGTGCCTCTCGGGAGGGAGACAATGAGCAGTTCTTC. This encodes CASREGDNEQFF.

The rearrangement joins TRBV9 to TRBJ2-5; 13 nucleotides agree with TRBD2. From germline, CDR1 is SGDLS and CDR2 YYNGEE. The CDR3 loop spans 15 amino acids. Trimming took 3 bases from V and 3 from J; bases not matched to a gene: 2. CDR3 in DNA: TGTGCCAGCAGCGGAGGACTAGCGGGAGAAGAGACCCAGTACTTC. This gives the protein CASSGGLAGEETQYF.

V usage is TRBV30 and J usage is TRBJ1-1; D is possibly TRBD1 (6 bases). In germline, CDR1 is GTSNPN, CDR2 SVGIG (reference sequence). V was cut by 0 bases and J by 9 bases, with 8 bases left in between. The CDR3 covers 11 residues. The CDR3 sequence is CAWSVGGKAFF. CDR3 in DNA: TGTGCCTGGAGTGTAGGGGGAAAAGCTTTCTTT.

The chain employs TRBV7-9 and TRBJ2-7; 8 bases are shared with TRBD2. With 3 bases clipped from V and 6 bases from J, the junction kept 22 bases outside the gene matches. The CDR3 totals 19 residues. Germline loops: CDR1 SEHNR, CDR2 FQNEAQ (reference sequence). CDR3 nucleotide sequence: TGTGCCAGCAGCTTTAACTCGTGGGTGGCGGGAGGTCGGCGTCCCGAGCAGTACTTC. Protein: CASSFNSWVAGGRRPEQYF.

The rearrangement joins TRBV19 to TRBJ2-5; D uncertain. Trimming removed 2 bases from V and 3 bases from J, with 10 bases in between. This CDR3 is 14 amino acids long. Germline V lookup: CDR1 LNHDA, CDR2 SQIVND (reference sequence). The CDR3 spells CASSISGWEETQYF. Here the CDR3 DNA reads TGTGCCAGTAGTATATCCGGGTGGGAAGAGACCCAGTACTTC.

The table lists this clone with a count of one. This chain links TRBV4-1 with TRBJ2-7, with 8 nucleotides matching TRBD2. Unmatched junction bases numbered 7, after V lost 5 bases and J lost 10 bases. CDR1 MGHRA and CDR2 YSYEKL come from the germline V gene. The CDR3 consists of 12 residues. DNA of the CDR3: TGCGCCAGCAGCTACGAGCGGGAGTTACAGTACTTC. This translates into CASSYERELQYF.

CDR3 protein: CANRTGRTGNNNEQFF. The CDR3 DNA follows: TGTGCCAACAGGACGGGGAGGACTGGAAATAACAATGAGCAGTTCTTC. The chain is built from TRBV2 and TRBJ2-1; a possible D gene is TRBD2 (6 bases). The germline V and J ends were trimmed by 10 bases and 5 bases, with 24 bases remaining between them. The length of the CDR3 is 16 residues. Germline V lookup: CDR1 SNHLY, CDR2 FYNNEI.

This clone has a handful of counts. The V gene is TRBV5-5, the J gene TRBJ1-4; D uncertain. The germline V gene has CDR1 SGHKS and CDR2 YYEKEE (reference sequence). Trimming shortened V by 7 bases and J by 4 bases, and 14 bases separated the two germline ends. The CDR3 spans 14 residues. The CDR3 loop is CASSLSGDNEKLFF. CDR3 bases: TGTGCCAGCTCTCTTTCGGGAGATAATGAAAAACTGTTTTTT.

V and J are TRBV5-1 and TRBJ2-2; TRBD2 matches 8 bases. Germline loops: CDR1 SGHRS, CDR2 YFSETQ. CDR3 length equals 16 residues. Losses at the gene ends were 2 bases for V and 4 bases for J; bases not matched to a gene: 7. This CDR3 reads CASSLHPGLGTGELFF. The CDR3 DNA follows: TGCGCCAGCAGCTTACATCCGGGACTAGGCACCGGGGAGCTGTTTTTT.

The V and J genes are TRBV4-2 and TRBJ2-7, with D possibly TRBD2 on 5 matching bases. V lost 3 bases, J lost 5 bases, and 14 bases lay in between. The CDR3 spans 14 residues. Germline CDR1 is LGHNA and CDR2 is YNFKEQ. The CDR3 is CASSHGITYHEQYF. CDR3 in DNA: TGTGCCAGCAGCCACGGGATAACTTACCACGAGCAGTACTTC.

This clone appeared a few times. V is TRBV25-1 and J is TRBJ1-3; 7 bases align to TRBD1. Germline CDR1 and CDR2: MGHDK and SYGVNS. The V gene end was trimmed by 7 bases and the J gene end by 4 bases; junction bases not matched to a gene: 7. The CDR3 loop spans 14 amino acids. The CDR3 DNA reads TGTGCCAGCACCATGACAGGGCTAGGAAACACCATATATTTT. It specifies CASTMTGLGNTIYF.

This chain joins TRBV18 and TRBJ1-4; 7 bases line up with TRBD1. With V trimmed by 1 base and J by 8 bases, 10 bases remained unmatched. This CDR3 is 16 amino acids long. CDR1 and CDR2 (germline): KGHSH, LQKENI. The DNA of the CDR3 is TGTGCCAGCTCACCACTATATGGACAGGTTGGGGAAAAACTGTTTTTT. It translates to CASSPLYGQVGEKLFF.

This clone was counted a few times. The genes are TRBV19 and TRBJ2-1, with 10 nucleotides matching TRBD2. The V segment lost 1 base and the J segment 4 bases; nucleotides outside the gene matches: 7. Germline CDR1 and CDR2: LNHDA and SQIVND (reference sequence). This CDR3 contains 17 residues. This chain's CDR3 is CASSIGLAGALYNEQFF. The CDR3 DNA reads TGTGCCAGTAGTATAGGCCTAGCGGGAGCCCTTTACAATGAGCAGTTCTTC.

The chain recombines TRBV5-4 with TRBJ2-5; 12 nucleotides align to TRBD2. CDR1 SGHNT and CDR2 YYREEE come from the germline V gene (reference sequence). V lost 3 bases to trimming and J lost 2 bases; unmatched junction nucleotides: 2. The CDR3 length is 15 residues. The CDR3 DNA sequence: TGTGCCAGCAGCTCCGGACTAGCGGGGCAAGAGACCCAGTACTTC. This codes for CASSSGLAGQETQYF.

This clone came up a few times. The CDR3 bases are TGTGCCAGCACCCTGGGCGGGAAGCCCTACGAGCAGTACTTC. This sequence encodes CASTLGGKPYEQYF. The V gene is TRBV7-2, the J gene TRBJ2-7; D may be TRBD2 (6 bases). This CDR3 contains 14 residues. The V and J ends lost 7 bases and 2 bases respectively, with 15 bases between them. Germline V gives CDR1 SGHTA, CDR2 FQGNSA.

In its sample, this clone was seen a few times. The chain is built from TRBV7-9 and TRBJ1-2; 9 positions match TRBD1. The germline V gene has CDR1 SEHNR and CDR2 FQNEAQ (reference sequence). V lost 5 bases to trimming and J lost 6 bases; unmatched junction nucleotides: 10. The CDR3 sequence is 15 residues long. The DNA of the CDR3 is TGTGCCAGCAGCCCCACCGGGACAGGGAGTAATGGCTACACCTTC. Translated: CASSPTGTGSNGYTF.

CDR3 nucleotides: TGTGCCAGCAGTTACTCGTCGGGAGGCGCCTACGAGCAGTACTTC. It codes for CASSYSSGGAYEQYF. This rearrangement joins TRBV6-5 to TRBJ2-7; TRBD2 matches at 7 bases. Germline CDR1 and CDR2: MNHEY and SVGAGI. The junction had 4 bases not matched to a gene; V was cut back by 0 bases and J by 2 bases. This CDR3 region has 15 residues.

This clone was counted only a few times. This chain links TRBV5-5 with TRBJ2-5, with TRBD2 matching over 14 bases. The CDR3 is 16 amino acids. V was pared by 4 bases and J by 4 bases, with 6 bases of the junction left unmatched. CDR1 and CDR2 (germline): SGHKS, YYEKEE (reference sequence). In DNA form, the CDR3 reads TGTGCCAGCAGCCCAGAGGGACTAGCGGGAGTAGAGACCCAGTACTTC. This encodes CASSPEGLAGVETQYF.

This clone appeared a single time. The chain recombines TRBV21-1 with TRBJ1-6; the DNA was not compared with TRBD1, the D call given in the table. TRBV21-1 is designated a pseudogene. The CDR3 length is 14 residues. CDR3 coding DNA: TGTGCCAGCAGCAGACAGGGGAACAATTCACCCCTCCACTTT. Translating gives CASSRQGNNSPLHF.

The genes are TRBV28 and TRBJ1-2, with D tentatively TRBD1 (6 bases). CDR1 is MDHEN and CDR2 is SYDVKM in the germline V gene. V dropped 3 bases and J dropped 8 bases, with 10 bases sitting between them. This CDR3 is 12 amino acids long. CDR3 region: CASSLMGAGYTF. CDR3 DNA sequence: TGTGCCAGCAGTTTGATGGGGGCAGGCTACACCTTC.